The 24 T cell receptor beta chains below were found in one sample sequenced in a study of response to subunit inactivated influenza vaccine. TCRdb used MiXCR to reprocess the RT-PCR reads, holding one entry per CDR3 protein. The repertoire holds about 570,000 distinct CDR3 sequences, with approximately 12% as singletons. This material consisted of PBMCs from blood, taken on the day of vaccination. The receptors were sampled from a man over 45 who received an inactivated influenza vaccine.

This chain uses TRBV11-2 with TRBJ2-1; 12 nucleotides align to TRBD2. There are 17 residues in the CDR3. The V segment lost 5 bases and the J segment 0 bases; nucleotides outside the gene matches: 5. Germline CDR1 reads SGHAT; CDR2 reads FQNNGV. For the CDR3, the DNA is TGTGCCAGCAGCCCATCTAGCGGGAGGGCCTCCTACAATGAGCAGTTCTTC. Protein sequence: CASSPSSGRASYNEQFF.

This clonotype came up many times. The J gene is TRBJ2-3, the V gene TRBV24-1; no reliable D call. V lost 3 bases and J 3 bases, leaving 3 bases between the germline ends. Germline CDR1 is KGHDR and CDR2 is SFDVKD. The CDR3 has 12 amino acids. The CDR3 DNA reads as TGTGCCACCAGTGATAAGACAGATACGCAGTATTTT. This codes for CATSDKTDTQYF.

The chain uses TRBV20-1 and TRBJ1-2; D call uncertain. Trimming stripped 4 bases from V and 1 base from J, with 10 bases between. The CDR3 extends over 13 amino acids. In germline, CDR1 is DFQATT, CDR2 SNEGSKA (reference sequence). This CDR3 reads CSAMGGGNYGYTF. Written as DNA, the CDR3 is TGCAGTGCTATGGGTGGAGGTAACTATGGCTACACCTTC.

In this sample, this clonotype turned up a few times. The CDR3 sequence: CSAKGQTNTGELFF. In DNA, the CDR3 is TGCAGTGCTAAGGGACAGACGAACACCGGGGAGCTGTTTTTT. This chain connects TRBV20-1 to TRBJ2-2; 7 bases map to TRBD1. CDR1 is DFQATT and CDR2 is SNEGSKA in the germline V gene (reference sequence). There are 14 residues in the CDR3. The V gene end was trimmed by 4 bases and the J gene end by 0 bases; junction bases not matched to a gene: 2.

There are a few counts of this clonotype. The rearrangement uses TRBV11-2 and TRBJ1-2; TRBD1 matches at 9 bases. V shed 5 bases, J shed 3 bases, and the junction held 7 bases outside the gene matches. CDR1 and CDR2 (germline): SGHAT, FQNNGV. The CDR3 has 15 amino acids. Here the CDR3 DNA reads TGTGCCAGCAGCCGTCCGGGACAGGGTGACTATGGCTACACCTTC. Translating gives CASSRPGQGDYGYTF.

This clonotype occurred a few times. The rearrangement links TRBV5-1 to TRBJ2-7; no clear D. The CDR3 covers 12 residues. V lost 7 bases and J lost 2, with 10 bases in between. Germline assignment: CDR1 SGHRS and CDR2 YFSETQ. The CDR3 DNA sequence: TGCGCCAGCGGCGACGGTGCCTACGAGCAGTACTTC. Its translation is CASGDGAYEQYF.

As regards this clonotype: A much larger clone differs by one base, so this may be a read error. The chain carries TRBV4-2 and TRBJ2-6; D is unresolved. Germline CDR1 reads LGHNA; CDR2 reads YNFKEQ. V was shortened by 0 bases and J by 0 bases, with 6 bases between the two germline ends. The CDR3 totals 16 residues. The CDR3 DNA is TGTGCCAGCAGCCAAGAAAGGAGCTCTGGGGCCAACGTCCTGACTTTC. Protein product: CASSQERSSGANVLTF.

The V call is TRBV20-1, the J call TRBJ2-3; D is ambiguous. In germline, CDR1 is DFQATT, CDR2 SNEGSKA (reference sequence). This CDR3 region has 14 residues. V lost 1 base and J 9 bases, leaving 17 bases between the germline ends. CDR3 DNA: TGCAGTGCTAGAGCTCAAATCCTCGCGGCCACGCAGTATTTT. Translation gives CSARAQILAATQYF.

The chain uses TRBV9 and TRBJ2-7; TRBD1 matches at 7 bases. CDR1 and CDR2 (germline): SGDLS, YYNGEE. The CDR3 has 14 residues. The ends lost 2 bases at V and 0 bases at J; junction bases unmatched: 2. The CDR3 nucleotides are TGTGCCAGCAGCGTTGGACAGGACTCCTACGAGCAGTACTTC. This sequence encodes CASSVGQDSYEQYF.

The chain combines TRBV18 with TRBJ2-1; the match to TRBD2 covers 13 bases. Germline CDR1 KGHSH, CDR2 LQKENI. The CDR3 is 17 residues long. The junction had 10 bases not matched to a gene; V was cut back by 4 bases and J by 7 bases. CDR3 in DNA: TGTGCCAGCTCACTAAACTTACTAGCGGGAGGGCCGAATGAGCAGTTCTTC. This sequence encodes CASSLNLLAGGPNEQFF. Variable domain in full (rest from reference TRBV18 and TRBJ2-1): NAGVMQNPRHLVRRRGQEARLRCSPMKGHSHVYWYRQLPEEGLKFMVYLQKENIIDESGMPKERFSAEFPKEGPSILRIQQVVRGDSAAYFCASSLNLLAGGPNEQFFGPGTRLTVL.

This chain joins TRBV20-1 and TRBJ2-1, with D unclear. V was pared by 6 bases and J by 3 bases, with 6 bases between. The germline V gene has CDR1 DFQATT and CDR2 SNEGSKA (reference sequence). The CDR3 covers 11 residues. CDR3 sequence reads: CSAPFYNEQFF. The CDR3 DNA follows: TGCAGTGCCCCGTTCTACAATGAGCAGTTCTTC.

The CDR3 loop is CASSPGLAGYRNTGELFF. For the CDR3, the DNA is TGTGCCAGCAGTCCTGGACTAGCGGGATATAGGAACACCGGGGAGCTGTTTTTT. The rearrangement links TRBV27 to TRBJ2-2, with 12 positions matching TRBD2. CDR1 is MNHEY and CDR2 is SMNVEV in the germline V gene (reference sequence). V lost 5 bases, J lost 1 base, and 8 bases stayed unmatched. The CDR3 covers 18 residues.

V usage is TRBV4-1 and J usage is TRBJ2-1; 10 nucleotides line up with TRBD2. The ends lost 2 bases at V and 4 bases at J; junction bases unmatched: 8. Germline V gene data show CDR1 as MGHRA and CDR2 as YSYEKL. The CDR3 loop spans 17 amino acids. In DNA form, the CDR3 reads TGCGCCAGCAGCCAAAGACTACTAGCGGGGCATTACAATGAGCAGTTCTTC. It yields the protein CASSQRLLAGHYNEQFF.

The genes are TRBV20-1 and TRBJ2-5; 7 nucleotides agree with TRBD2. V shed 4 bases and J 1 base; nucleotides not matched to a gene: 12. CDR3 size: 16 residues. Germline V gene sequence: CDR1 DFQATT, CDR2 SNEGSKA (reference sequence). CDR3 loop: CSATPLLADPQETQYF. The CDR3 DNA follows: TGCAGTGCTACACCACTCCTAGCGGACCCCCAAGAGACCCAGTACTTC.

Ten or more counts support this clonotype. The chain joins TRBV5-1 to TRBJ1-1; possibly TRBD1 for D (5 bases). Per germline, CDR1 SGHRS and CDR2 YFSETQ. The CDR3 has 14 residues. V was shortened by 0 bases and J by 5 bases, with 11 bases between the two germline ends. The CDR3 sequence is CASSLDSRGTEAFF. The CDR3 region has the DNA TGCGCCAGCAGCTTGGACAGCCGGGGGACTGAAGCTTTCTTT.

This clonotype was observed a handful of times. The rearrangement joins TRBV2 to TRBJ1-2; 10 bases fit TRBD1. CDR1 is SNHLY, CDR2 FYNNEI, per germline. V gave up 1 base and J gave up 2 bases; unmatched junction bases: 1. The CDR3 runs to 15 residues. CDR3 sequence (DNA): TGTGCCAGCAGTGAAGGGGGACAGGGGAACTATGGCTACACCTTC. Protein: CASSEGGQGNYGYTF.

V gene TRBV9 combines with J gene TRBJ1-1, with a possible D match to TRBD1 (6 bases). Germline-derived CDR1 and CDR2 are SGDLS and YYNGEE. The CDR3 has 14 amino acids. Trimming removed 0 bases from V and 4 bases from J, with 10 bases in between. The CDR3 region is CASSVGGGVTEAFF. CDR3 nucleotides: TGTGCCAGCAGCGTAGGTGGGGGCGTCACTGAAGCTTTCTTT.

The chain recombines TRBV10-3 with TRBJ2-3; D uncertain. The V gene's germline CDR1 is ENHRY and CDR2 SYGVKD. CDR3 length: 11 residues. V dropped 4 bases and J dropped 9 bases, with 8 bases sitting between them. The CDR3 sequence: CAISGTETQYF. CDR3 coding DNA: TGTGCCATCAGTGGGACCGAAACGCAGTATTTT.

This clonotype has a handful of counts. The chain carries TRBV28 and TRBJ2-1; D is possibly TRBD2 (5 bases). Per the germline V gene, CDR1 is MDHEN and CDR2 is SYDVKM. The CDR3 loop spans 15 amino acids. V lost 7 bases to trimming and J lost 0 bases, with 13 bases between them. CDR3: CASIDYGSSYNEQFF. The DNA for the CDR3 is TGTGCCAGCATAGACTACGGAAGCTCCTACAATGAGCAGTTCTTC. Full variable domain (missing parts from reference TRBV28 and TRBJ2-1): DVKVTQSSRYLVKRTGEKVFLECVQDMDHENMFWYRQDPGLGLRLIYFSYDVKMKEKGDIPEGYSVSREKKERFSLILESASTNQTSMYLCASIDYGSSYNEQFFGPGTRLTVL.

The chain recombines TRBV7-9 with TRBJ2-1; 8 bases are shared with TRBD2. The CDR3 totals 17 residues. The J segment lost 3 bases and the V segment lost 5 bases, leaving 12 bases of the junction unmatched. CDR1 is SEHNR, CDR2 FQNEAQ, per germline (reference sequence). DNA for the CDR3: TGTGCCAGCAGCGAGAGGCAAGCGGGGGCTTACTACAATGAGCAGTTCTTC. This sequence encodes CASSERQAGAYYNEQFF.

The chain uses TRBV15 and TRBJ2-1; 7 bases are a match to TRBD2. The CDR3 is 14 amino acids. Germline V gene data show CDR1 as LNHNV and CDR2 as YYDKDF (reference sequence). J gave up 3 bases and V 8 bases, and 7 bases lay outside the gene matches. For the CDR3, the DNA is TGTGCCACCGTACCAGCGGGACTCTACAATGAGCAGTTCTTC. As protein: CATVPAGLYNEQFF.

The chain recombines TRBV29-1 with TRBJ2-5; D not resolved. CDR1 and CDR2 from the germline V gene are SQVTM and ANQGSEA. The V end was cut by 4 bases, the J end by 5 bases, with 11 bases between. The CDR3 extends over 12 amino acids. The CDR3 spells CSVAVGLETQYF. The DNA for the CDR3 is TGCAGCGTTGCAGTAGGGTTGGAGACCCAGTACTTC.

The chain uses TRBV7-3 and TRBJ2-3; D is tentatively TRBD1 or TRBD2 (5 bases each). The CDR3 length is 14 residues. Germline assignment: CDR1 SGHTA and CDR2 FQGTGA. The V and J ends lost 5 bases and 4 bases respectively, with 13 bases between them. CDR3 sequence reads: CASSTGTIPDTQYF. In DNA form, the CDR3 reads TGTGCCAGCAGCACTGGGACCATTCCAGATACGCAGTATTTT.

In its sample, this clonotype was seen once. One end of the junction fails to match germline, which may point to a read error. The gene calls are TRBV16 and TRBJ1-4; no clear D. Germline V gene data show CDR1 as KGHSY and CDR2 as FQNENV. This CDR3 comprises 15 residues. CDR3 in amino acids: CGSSQHNSQNEKLFF. CDR3 sequence (DNA): TGTGGCAGCAGCCAACACAACAGTCAGAATGAAAAACTGTTTTTT. Full variable domain (rest looked up from reference TRBV16 and TRBJ1-4): GEEVAQTPKHLVRGEGQKAKLYCAPIKGHSYVFWYQQVLKNEFKFLISFQNENVFDETGMPKERFSAKCLPNSPCSLEIQATKLEDSAVYFCGSSQHNSQNEKLFFGSGTQLSVL.